The table lists the clone carrying this T cell receptor beta chain with a few counts. Its target is unknown. Germline V gene lookup returns CDR1 MDHEN and CDR2 SYDVKM. Trimming at V came to 7 bases and at J to 4 bases, leaving 7 bases not matched to a gene. This CDR3 spans 14 amino acids. The sample comes from a study of OX40 agonist ivuxolimab in advanced cancers. About the study: Patients in the trial were receiving intravenous ivuxolimab every 2 weeks, at doses of 0.01 to 10 mg/kg.

Profiling relied on immunoSEQ multiplex PCR, and the TCRdb table lists in-frame clones only, not all of them. This sample has 75,000 to 100,000 clones, with about nine tenths found just once. Patients had blood sampled at baseline and again on cycle 4 day 1 and cycle 7 day 1. Overall study findings and caveats: Averaged across samples, CD8+ T cells carried more expanded clones than CD4+ did. Nonresponders, in some cases, also had low normalized T-cell clonal expansion.

This chain joins TRBV28 and TRBJ2-7; 10 bases line up with TRBD1. The starting material was CD4+ or CD8+ T cells sorted from blood, obtained in a trial of the OX40 agonist ivuxolimab. This receptor was taken from an adult with an advanced solid tumor such as melanoma, head and neck, liver or kidney cancer. CDR3 protein: CASTRQGARYEQYF. Here the CDR3 DNA reads TGTGCCAGCACCCGACAGGGGGCGCGGTACGAGCAGTACTTC.